A selection of T cell receptor beta chains follows, all from one sample in a study of CD8 T cells in ankylosing spondylitis. TCRdb re-called the 5' RACE reads through MiXCR, storing one row per CDR3 protein. The sample carries roughly 60,000 distinct CDR3 sequences, 6.2% recorded once. The sequencing input was synovial fluid, either unsorted or a sorted T cell fraction (not recorded which). The origin of the receptors is a male donor with ankylosing spondylitis. Each CDR3 is given with its conserved first and last residue. Fields, in order: V gene, J gene, D gene, clone size, CDR3 DNA, CDR3 protein. D genes are given only for firm matches. Only some rows state a clone size, as once, few, many or a class for expanded clones.

V gene: TRBV20-1
J gene: TRBJ2-7
D gene: TRBD2
clone size: many
CDR3 DNA: TGCAGTGCTAGCCGCGGGGACTACTACGAGCAGTACTTC
CDR3 protein: CSASRGDYYEQYF

V gene: TRBV5-4
J gene: TRBJ2-6
D gene: NA
clone size: NA
CDR3 DNA: TGTGCCAGCAGCTCTGTAGGGTACGGGGCCAACGTCCTGACTTTC
CDR3 protein: CASSSVGYGANVLTF

V gene: TRBV12-3/TRBV12-4
J gene: TRBJ2-7
D gene: NA
clone size: many
CDR3 DNA: TGTGCCAGCAGCTTCGCCCTGAACTCCTACGAGCAGTACTTC
CDR3 protein: CASSFALNSYEQYF

V gene: TRBV9
J gene: TRBJ2-3
D gene: NA
clone size: NA
CDR3 DNA: TGTGCCAGCAGCAAGAGCACAGATACGCAGTATTTT
CDR3 protein: CASSKSTDTQYF

V gene: TRBV6-6
J gene: TRBJ2-5
D gene: NA
clone size: few
CDR3 DNA: TGTGCCAGCAGTTACATCCGTGTAGAGACCCAGTACTTC
CDR3 protein: CASSYIRVETQYF

V gene: TRBV7-2
J gene: TRBJ2-7
D gene: NA
clone size: medium-sized
CDR3 DNA: TGTGCCAGCAGCCCCTCCAGAGTGCGTCCCTACGAGCAGTACTTC
CDR3 protein: CASSPSRVRPYEQYF

V gene: TRBV2
J gene: TRBJ2-4
D gene: NA
clone size: NA
CDR3 DNA: TGTGCCAGCCACGTTTCCCCAAACATTCAGTACTTC
CDR3 protein: CASHVSPNIQYF

V gene: TRBV6-5
J gene: TRBJ2-3
D gene: NA
clone size: many
CDR3 DNA: TGTGCCAGCAGTTACACCTGGGCATCTAGCACAGATACGCAGTATTTT
CDR3 protein: CASSYTWASSTDTQYF

V gene: TRBV20-1
J gene: TRBJ2-3
D gene: TRBD2
clone size: many
CDR3 DNA: TGCAGTGGGGCGGGAGGGCCGGTAGATACGCAGTATTTT
CDR3 protein: CSGAGGPVDTQYF

V gene: TRBV5-1
J gene: TRBJ1-2
D gene: TRBD1
clone size: many
CDR3 DNA: TGCGCCAGCAGCGCGGGACAGGGAAGACGGGCCTATGGCTACACCTTC
CDR3 protein: CASSAGQGRRAYGYTF

V gene: TRBV11-2
J gene: TRBJ1-1
D gene: TRBD1
clone size: few
CDR3 DNA: TGTGCCAGCAGTTACTTTCGCTACTCGGGACAGGGGGCGGTGAACACTGAAGCTTTCTTT
CDR3 protein: CASSYFRYSGQGAVNTEAFF

V gene: TRBV4-2
J gene: TRBJ2-5
D gene: NA
clone size: NA
CDR3 DNA: TGTGCCAGCAGCCAAGAGGGCAGGTTCCAGTACTTC
CDR3 protein: CASSQEGRFQYF

V gene: TRBV3-1
J gene: TRBJ2-7
D gene: NA
clone size: NA
CDR3 DNA: TGTGCCAGCAGCCATCTAGCTAGGACTAACTACGAGCAGTACTTC
CDR3 protein: CASSHLARTNYEQYF

V gene: TRBV20-1
J gene: TRBJ2-1
D gene: NA
clone size: many
CDR3 DNA: TGCAGTGCTCTAGGCAATGAGCAGTTCTTC
CDR3 protein: CSALGNEQFF

V gene: TRBV14
J gene: TRBJ2-1
D gene: TRBD2
clone size: few
CDR3 DNA: TGTGCCAGCAGCCAAGCAGCGGGAGTTTACAATGAGCAGTTCTTC
CDR3 protein: CASSQAAGVYNEQFF

V gene: TRBV11-2
J gene: TRBJ2-1
D gene: NA
clone size: many
CDR3 DNA: TGTGCCAGCAGCTTAGGGGCAGGGGCCGAATACAATGAGCAGTTCTTC
CDR3 protein: CASSLGAGAEYNEQFF

V gene: TRBV7-9
J gene: TRBJ2-1
D gene: TRBD2
clone size: NA
CDR3 DNA: TGTGCCAGCAGCTTTTCTAGCGGGAGCAATGAGCAGTTCTTC
CDR3 protein: CASSFSSGSNEQFF

V gene: TRBV7-7
J gene: TRBJ1-1
D gene: NA
clone size: NA
CDR3 DNA: TGTGCTAGCAGCTTTGAACCAAACACTGAAGCTTTCTTT
CDR3 protein: CASSFEPNTEAFF

V gene: TRBV12-3/TRBV12-4
J gene: TRBJ2-1
D gene: TRBD2
clone size: medium-sized
CDR3 DNA: TGTGCCAGCATGCGGTACCCGACTAGCGGGGCCTACAATGAGCAGTTCTTC
CDR3 protein: CASMRYPTSGAYNEQFF

V gene: TRBV6-5
J gene: TRBJ2-7
D gene: TRBD2
clone size: many
CDR3 DNA: TGTGCCAGCAGTTACGAGCGGGGGGCCCGAGAACCCTACGAGCAGTACTTC
CDR3 protein: CASSYERGAREPYEQYF

V gene: TRBV5-1
J gene: TRBJ1-1
D gene: NA
clone size: many
CDR3 DNA: TGCGCCAGCAGCTTGGTATTAGGGGGCACTGAAGCTTTCTTT
CDR3 protein: CASSLVLGGTEAFF

V gene: TRBV5-5
J gene: TRBJ2-7
D gene: TRBD2
clone size: many
CDR3 DNA: TGTGCCAGCAGCTTGTACAGCGGGAGCGCCGGAACGTCCTATGAGCAGTACTTC
CDR3 protein: CASSLYSGSAGTSYEQYF

V gene: TRBV7-6
J gene: TRBJ2-7
D gene: NA
clone size: many
CDR3 DNA: TGTGCCAGCAGCTTTTTGCAGTCCTACGAGCAGTACTTC
CDR3 protein: CASSFLQSYEQYF

V gene: TRBV28
J gene: TRBJ2-1
D gene: TRBD2
clone size: many
CDR3 DNA: TGTGCCAGCCGGCGGGAGTTTGAGCAGTTCTTC
CDR3 protein: CASRREFEQFF

V gene: TRBV3-1
J gene: TRBJ1-1
D gene: TRBD1
clone size: many
CDR3 DNA: TGTGCCAGCAGATCGACAGGGCGGACTGAAGCTTTCTTT
CDR3 protein: CASRSTGRTEAFF

V gene: TRBV20-1
J gene: TRBJ2-5
D gene: NA
clone size: many
CDR3 DNA: TGCAGTGCTAGCTCGACTGGCCGAAAAGAGACCCAGTACTTC
CDR3 protein: CSASSTGRKETQYF

V gene: TRBV28
J gene: TRBJ2-7
D gene: TRBD2
clone size: few
CDR3 DNA: TGTGCCAGCAGTTTACATCCTTCTCAAGGGAGGGTAGGGCGTCGCGAGCAGTACTTC
CDR3 protein: CASSLHPSQGRVGRREQYF

V gene: TRBV28
J gene: TRBJ2-2
D gene: NA
clone size: many
CDR3 DNA: TGTGCCAGCAGGGGTGGGGCGTTTACCGGGGAGCTGTTTTTT
CDR3 protein: CASRGGAFTGELFF